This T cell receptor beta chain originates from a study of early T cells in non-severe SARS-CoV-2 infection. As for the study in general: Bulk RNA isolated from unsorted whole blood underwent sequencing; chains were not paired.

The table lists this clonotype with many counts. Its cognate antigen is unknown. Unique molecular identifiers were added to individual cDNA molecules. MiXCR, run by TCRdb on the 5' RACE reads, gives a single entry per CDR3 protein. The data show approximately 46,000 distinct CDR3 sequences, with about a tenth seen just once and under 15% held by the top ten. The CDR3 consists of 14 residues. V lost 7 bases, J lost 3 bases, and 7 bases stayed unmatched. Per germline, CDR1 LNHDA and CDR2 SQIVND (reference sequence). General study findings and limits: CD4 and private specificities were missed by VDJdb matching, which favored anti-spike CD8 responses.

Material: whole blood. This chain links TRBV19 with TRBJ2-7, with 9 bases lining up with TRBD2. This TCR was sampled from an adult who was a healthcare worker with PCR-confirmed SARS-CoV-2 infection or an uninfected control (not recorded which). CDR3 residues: CASNPSGTSYEQYF. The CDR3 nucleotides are TGTGCCAGTAACCCTAGCGGGACCAGCTACGAGCAGTACTTC.